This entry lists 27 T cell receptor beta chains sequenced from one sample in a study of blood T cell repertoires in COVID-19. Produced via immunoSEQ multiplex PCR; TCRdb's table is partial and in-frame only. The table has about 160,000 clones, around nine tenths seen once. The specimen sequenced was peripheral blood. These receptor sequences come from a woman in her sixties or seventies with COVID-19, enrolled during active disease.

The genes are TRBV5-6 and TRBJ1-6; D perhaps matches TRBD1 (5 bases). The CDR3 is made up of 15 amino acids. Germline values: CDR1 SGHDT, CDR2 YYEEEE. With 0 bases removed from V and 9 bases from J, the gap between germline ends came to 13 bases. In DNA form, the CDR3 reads TGTGCCAGCAGCTTGGATTGGCAGGGCGTTTCACCCCTCCACTTT. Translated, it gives CASSLDWQGVSPLHF.

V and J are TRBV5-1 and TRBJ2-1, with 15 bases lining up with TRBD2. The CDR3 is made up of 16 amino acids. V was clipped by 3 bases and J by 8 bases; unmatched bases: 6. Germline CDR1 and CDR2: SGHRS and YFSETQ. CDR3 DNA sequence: TGCGCCAGCAGCTCTAGGACTAGCGGGGGGGCAGATGAGCAGTTCTTC. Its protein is CASSSRTSGGADEQFF.

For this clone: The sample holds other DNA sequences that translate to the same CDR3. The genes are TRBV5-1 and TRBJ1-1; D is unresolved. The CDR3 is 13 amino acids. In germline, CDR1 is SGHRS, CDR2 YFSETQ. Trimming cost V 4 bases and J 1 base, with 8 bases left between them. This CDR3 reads CASSLARNTEAFF. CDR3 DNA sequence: TGCGCCAGCAGCCTGGCTAGGAACACTGAAGCTTTCTTT. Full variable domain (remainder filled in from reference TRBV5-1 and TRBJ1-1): KAGVTQTPRYLIKTRGQQVTLSCSPISGHRSVSWYQQTPGQGLQFLFEYFSETQRNKGNFPGRFSGRQFSNSRSEMNVSTLELGDSALYLCASSLARNTEAFFGQGTRLTVV.

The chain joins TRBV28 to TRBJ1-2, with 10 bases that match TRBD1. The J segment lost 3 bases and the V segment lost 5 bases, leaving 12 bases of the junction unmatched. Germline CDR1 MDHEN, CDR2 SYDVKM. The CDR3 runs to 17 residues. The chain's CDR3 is CASSKTGTGALDYGYTF. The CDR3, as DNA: TGTGCCAGCAGTAAGACCGGGACAGGGGCATTAGACTATGGCTACACCTTC.

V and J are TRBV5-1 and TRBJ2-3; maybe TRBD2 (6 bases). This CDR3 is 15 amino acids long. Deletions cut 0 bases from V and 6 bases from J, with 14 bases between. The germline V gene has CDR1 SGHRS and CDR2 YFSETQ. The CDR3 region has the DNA TGCGCCAGCAGCTTGGAGGGGCGGGGTTGGGATACGCAGTATTTT. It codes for CASSLEGRGWDTQYF. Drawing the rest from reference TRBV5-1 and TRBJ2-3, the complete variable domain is KAGVTQTPRYLIKTRGQQVTLSCSPISGHRSVSWYQQTPGQGLQFLFEYFSETQRNKGNFPGRFSGRQFSNSRSEMNVSTLELGDSALYLCASSLEGRGWDTQYFGPGTRLTVL.

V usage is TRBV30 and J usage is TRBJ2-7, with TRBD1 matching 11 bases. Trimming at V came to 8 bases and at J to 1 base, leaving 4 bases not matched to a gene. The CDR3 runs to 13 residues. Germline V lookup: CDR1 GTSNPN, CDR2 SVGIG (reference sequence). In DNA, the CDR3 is TGTGCCGGCGGACAGGGGGCTTCCTACGAGCAGTACTTC. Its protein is CAGGQGASYEQYF.

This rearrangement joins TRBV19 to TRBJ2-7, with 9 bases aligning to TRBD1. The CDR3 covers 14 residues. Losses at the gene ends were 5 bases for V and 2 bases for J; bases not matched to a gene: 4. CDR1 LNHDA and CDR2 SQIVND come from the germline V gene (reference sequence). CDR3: CASSRGDRAYEQYF. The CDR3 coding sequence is TGTGCCAGTAGTCGGGGGGACAGGGCCTACGAGCAGTACTTC.

The chain's CDR3 is CASSSQGTITEAFF. The CDR3 DNA follows: TGTGCCAGCAGCTCCCAGGGTACGATCACTGAAGCTTTCTTT. The chain carries TRBV7-9 and TRBJ1-1, with D possibly TRBD1 on 5 matching bases. CDR1 is SEHNR and CDR2 is FQNEAQ in the germline V gene (reference sequence). The CDR3 sequence is 14 residues long. V lost 4 bases and J 4 bases, leaving 13 bases between the germline ends.

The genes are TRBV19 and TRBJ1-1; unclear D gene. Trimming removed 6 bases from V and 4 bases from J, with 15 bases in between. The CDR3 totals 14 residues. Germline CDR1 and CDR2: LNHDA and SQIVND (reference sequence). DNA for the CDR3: TGTGCCAGTAGCCGAGGCGGACTTCCCACTGAAGCTTTCTTT. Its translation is CASSRGGLPTEAFF. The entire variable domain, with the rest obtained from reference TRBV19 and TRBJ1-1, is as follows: DGGITQSPKYLFRKEGQNVTLSCEQNLNHDAMYWYRQDPGQGLRLIYYSQIVNDFQKGDIAEGYSVSREKKESFPLTVTSAQKNPTAFYLCASSRGGLPTEAFFGQGTRLTVV.

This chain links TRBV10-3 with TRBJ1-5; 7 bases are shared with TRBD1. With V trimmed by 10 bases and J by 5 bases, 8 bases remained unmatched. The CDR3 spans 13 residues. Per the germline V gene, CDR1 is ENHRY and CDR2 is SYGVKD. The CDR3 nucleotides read TGTGCCACCCTAGGGACAGCCGATCAGCCCCAGCATTTT. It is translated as CATLGTADQPQHF.

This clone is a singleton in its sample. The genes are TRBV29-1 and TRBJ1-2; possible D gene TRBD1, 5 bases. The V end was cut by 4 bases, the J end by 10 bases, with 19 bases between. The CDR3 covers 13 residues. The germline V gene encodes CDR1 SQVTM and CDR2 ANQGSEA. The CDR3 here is CSVGETGGKTYTF. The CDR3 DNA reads TGCAGCGTTGGCGAAACAGGTGGAAAAACCTACACCTTC.

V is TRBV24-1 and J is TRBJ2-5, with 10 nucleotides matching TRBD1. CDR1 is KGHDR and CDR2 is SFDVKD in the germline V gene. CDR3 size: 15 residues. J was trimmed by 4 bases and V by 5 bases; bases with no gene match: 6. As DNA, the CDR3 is TGTGCCACCAGTGGGAGGAGGGACAGGGGAGAGACCCAGTACTTC. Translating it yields CATSGRRDRGETQYF.

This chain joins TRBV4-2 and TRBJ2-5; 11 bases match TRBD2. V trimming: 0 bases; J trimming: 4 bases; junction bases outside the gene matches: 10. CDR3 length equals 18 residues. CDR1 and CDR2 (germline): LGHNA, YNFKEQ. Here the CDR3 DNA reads TGTGCCAGCAGCCAAGATGGCATCGGTAGCGGGGGGGTAGAGACCCAGTACTTC. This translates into CASSQDGIGSGGVETQYF.

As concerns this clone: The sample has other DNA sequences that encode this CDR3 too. The CDR3 loop reads CASSLEAGSGNTIYF. CDR3 nucleotides: TGCGCCAGCAGCTTGGAAGCAGGCTCTGGAAACACCATATATTTT. J is TRBJ1-3 and V is TRBV5-1; D ambiguous. The CDR3 consists of 15 residues. Germline V CDR1 and CDR2: SGHRS, YFSETQ. The V end was cut by 0 bases, the J end by 0 bases, with 7 bases between. The whole variable domain, filled in from reference TRBV5-1 and TRBJ1-3, reads KAGVTQTPRYLIKTRGQQVTLSCSPISGHRSVSWYQQTPGQGLQFLFEYFSETQRNKGNFPGRFSGRQFSNSRSEMNVSTLELGDSALYLCASSLEAGSGNTIYFGEGSWLTVV.

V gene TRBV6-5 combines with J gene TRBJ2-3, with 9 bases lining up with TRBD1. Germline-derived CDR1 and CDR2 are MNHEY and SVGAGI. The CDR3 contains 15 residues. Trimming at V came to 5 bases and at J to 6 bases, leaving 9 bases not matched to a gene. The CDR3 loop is CASSTQGAFPDTQYF. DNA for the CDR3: TGTGCCAGCAGTACACAGGGGGCGTTTCCCGATACGCAGTATTTT.

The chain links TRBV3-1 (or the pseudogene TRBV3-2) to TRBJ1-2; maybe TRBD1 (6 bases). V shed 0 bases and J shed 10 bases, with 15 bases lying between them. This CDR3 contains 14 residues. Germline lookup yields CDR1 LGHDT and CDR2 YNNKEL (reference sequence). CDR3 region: CASSQDRGTRAYTF. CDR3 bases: TGTGCCAGCAGCCAAGACAGGGGAACCAGAGCCTACACCTTC.

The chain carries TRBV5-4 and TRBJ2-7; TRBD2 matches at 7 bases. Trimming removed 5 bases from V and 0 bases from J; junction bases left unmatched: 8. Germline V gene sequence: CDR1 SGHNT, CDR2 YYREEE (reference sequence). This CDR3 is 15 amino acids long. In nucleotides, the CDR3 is TGTGCCAGCAGAACTTGGGGGGGGAGCTCCTACGAGCAGTACTTC. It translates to CASRTWGGSSYEQYF.

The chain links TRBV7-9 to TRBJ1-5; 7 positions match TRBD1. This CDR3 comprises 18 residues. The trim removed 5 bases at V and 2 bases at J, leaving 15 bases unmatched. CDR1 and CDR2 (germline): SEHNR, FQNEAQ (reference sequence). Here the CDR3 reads CASSLSPGTVSGNQPQHF. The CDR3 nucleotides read TGTGCCAGCAGCCTAAGCCCCGGGACAGTTTCGGGCAATCAGCCCCAGCATTTT.

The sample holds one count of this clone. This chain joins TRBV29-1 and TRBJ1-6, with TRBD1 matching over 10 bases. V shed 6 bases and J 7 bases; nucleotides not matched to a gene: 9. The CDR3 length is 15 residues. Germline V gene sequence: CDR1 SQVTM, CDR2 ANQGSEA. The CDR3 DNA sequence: TGCAGCGTGGCGACCGGGACAGGGGAGAATTCACCCCTCCACTTT. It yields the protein CSVATGTGENSPLHF.

The CDR3 coding sequence is TGTGCCAGCAGCCTACCTGGTAGCGGGGGCGCGAATGAGCAGTTCTTC. This sequence encodes CASSLPGSGGANEQFF. V is TRBV6-2 or TRBV6-3 and J is TRBJ2-1; TRBD2 aligns across 9 bases. The CDR3 extends over 16 amino acids. Trimming removed 6 bases from V and 7 bases from J; junction bases left unmatched: 13. CDR1 and CDR2 (germline): MNHEY, SVGEGT.

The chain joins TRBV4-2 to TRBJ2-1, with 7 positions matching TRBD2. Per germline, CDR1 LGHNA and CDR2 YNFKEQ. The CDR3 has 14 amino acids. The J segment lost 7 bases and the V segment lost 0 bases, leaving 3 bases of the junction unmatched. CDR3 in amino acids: CASSQDNGRNEQFF. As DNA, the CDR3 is TGTGCCAGCAGCCAAGATAACGGGAGGAATGAGCAGTTCTTC.

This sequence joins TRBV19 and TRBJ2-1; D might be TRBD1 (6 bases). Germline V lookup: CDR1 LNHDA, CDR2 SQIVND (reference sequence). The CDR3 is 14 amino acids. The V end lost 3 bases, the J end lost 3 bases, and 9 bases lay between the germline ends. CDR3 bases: TGTGCCAGTAGTATCAAGGGGGTCTACAATGAGCAGTTCTTC. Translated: CASSIKGVYNEQFF.

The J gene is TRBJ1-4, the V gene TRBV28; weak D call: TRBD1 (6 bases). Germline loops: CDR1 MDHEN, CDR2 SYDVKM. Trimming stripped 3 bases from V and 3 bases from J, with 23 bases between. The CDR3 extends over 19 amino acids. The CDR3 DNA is TGTGCCAGCAGTTTTAGGGCCTATAAAAGGGACATAGCTAATGAAAAACTGTTTTTT. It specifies CASSFRAYKRDIANEKLFF.

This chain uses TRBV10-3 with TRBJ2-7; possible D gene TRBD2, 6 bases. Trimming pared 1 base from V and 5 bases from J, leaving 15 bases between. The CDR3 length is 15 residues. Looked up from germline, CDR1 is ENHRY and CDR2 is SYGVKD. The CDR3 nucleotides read TGTGCCATCAGTGAGTTAGGACACGGAGGGGACGAGCAGTACTTC. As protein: CAISELGHGGDEQYF.

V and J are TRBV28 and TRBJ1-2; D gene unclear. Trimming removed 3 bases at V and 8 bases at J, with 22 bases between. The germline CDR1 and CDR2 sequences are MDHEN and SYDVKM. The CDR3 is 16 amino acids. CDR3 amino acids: CASSLGWIGNSGGYTF. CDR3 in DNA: TGTGCCAGCAGTTTGGGGTGGATCGGGAATTCGGGGGGCTACACCTTC.

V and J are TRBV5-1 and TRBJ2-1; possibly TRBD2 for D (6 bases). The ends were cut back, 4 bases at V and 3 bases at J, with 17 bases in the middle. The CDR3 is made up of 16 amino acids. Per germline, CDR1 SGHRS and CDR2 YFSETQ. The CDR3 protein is CASSRGWRGDYNEQFF. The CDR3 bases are TGCGCCAGCAGCCGGGGGTGGCGGGGTGACTACAATGAGCAGTTCTTC.

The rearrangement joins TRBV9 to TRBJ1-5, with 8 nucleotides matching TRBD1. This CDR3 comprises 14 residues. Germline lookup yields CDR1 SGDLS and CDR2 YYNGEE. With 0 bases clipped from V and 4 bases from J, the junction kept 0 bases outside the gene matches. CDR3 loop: CASSVGQGNQPQHF. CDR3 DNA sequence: TGTGCCAGCAGCGTAGGACAGGGGAATCAGCCCCAGCATTTT.